The clone carrying this T cell receptor beta chain showed up many times. Its antigen is not known. The data were obtained in a study of T cells in Graves' hyperthyroidism and ophthalmopathy. The TCR beta CDR3 regions underwent amplification using RNA transcripts as the source. HTBI primers were the set used in a first-round RT-PCR of the TCR CDR3. TCRdb reprocessed the multiplex PCR reads with MiXCR, giving one entry per CDR3 protein. The sample contains around 380,000 distinct CDR3 sequences, 13% of which appear only once. Overall study findings and caveats: Blood also showed most of the thyroid clonotypes that were expanded above 0.001. Ophthalmopathy and stable hyperthyroidism were separated by a 13 V-J model.

The CDR3 covers 13 residues. V lost 2 bases, J lost 4 bases, and 2 bases stayed unmatched. Per the germline V gene, CDR1 is GTSNPN and CDR2 is SVGIG (reference sequence). Each patient was aged 18 to 65 and had newly diagnosed hyperthyroidism of under 2 months' duration. It was at first hyperthyroidism diagnosis, before any ophthalmopathy symptoms, that the blood sample was taken. This chain joins TRBV30 and TRBJ1-5; 7 bases are shared with TRBD1. This receptor was taken from a man under 40 with Graves' hyperthyroidism that later progressed to Graves' ophthalmopathy. Sequencing was performed on blood. The DNA for the CDR3 is TGTGCCTGGAGTAAACAGGGGAATCAGCCCCAGCATTTT. It translates to CAWSKQGNQPQHF.